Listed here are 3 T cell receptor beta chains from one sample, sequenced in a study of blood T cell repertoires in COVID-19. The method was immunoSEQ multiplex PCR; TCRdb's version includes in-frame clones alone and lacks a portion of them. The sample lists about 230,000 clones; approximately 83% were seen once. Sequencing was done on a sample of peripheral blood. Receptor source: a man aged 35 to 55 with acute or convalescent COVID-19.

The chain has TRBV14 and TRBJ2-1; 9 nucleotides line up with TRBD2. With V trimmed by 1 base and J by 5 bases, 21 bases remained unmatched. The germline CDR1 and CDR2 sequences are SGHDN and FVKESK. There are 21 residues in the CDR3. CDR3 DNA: TGTGCCAGCAGCCAAGGGACGGGGATGACATGGACTAGCGAAAGGGACAATGAGCAGTTCTTC. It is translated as CASSQGTGMTWTSERDNEQFF.

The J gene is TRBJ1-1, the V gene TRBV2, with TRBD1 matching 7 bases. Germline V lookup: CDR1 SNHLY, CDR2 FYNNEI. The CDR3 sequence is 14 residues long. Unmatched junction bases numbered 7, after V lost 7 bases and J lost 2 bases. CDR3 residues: CASTMDRSNTEAFF. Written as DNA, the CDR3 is TGTGCCAGCACAATGGACAGGAGCAACACTGAAGCTTTCTTT.

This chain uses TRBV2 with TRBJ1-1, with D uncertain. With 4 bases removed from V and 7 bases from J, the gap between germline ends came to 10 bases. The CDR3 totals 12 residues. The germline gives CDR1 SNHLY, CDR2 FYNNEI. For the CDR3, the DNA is TGTGCCAGCAGTGGAGGGAATATTGAAGCTTTCTTT. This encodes CASSGGNIEAFF.